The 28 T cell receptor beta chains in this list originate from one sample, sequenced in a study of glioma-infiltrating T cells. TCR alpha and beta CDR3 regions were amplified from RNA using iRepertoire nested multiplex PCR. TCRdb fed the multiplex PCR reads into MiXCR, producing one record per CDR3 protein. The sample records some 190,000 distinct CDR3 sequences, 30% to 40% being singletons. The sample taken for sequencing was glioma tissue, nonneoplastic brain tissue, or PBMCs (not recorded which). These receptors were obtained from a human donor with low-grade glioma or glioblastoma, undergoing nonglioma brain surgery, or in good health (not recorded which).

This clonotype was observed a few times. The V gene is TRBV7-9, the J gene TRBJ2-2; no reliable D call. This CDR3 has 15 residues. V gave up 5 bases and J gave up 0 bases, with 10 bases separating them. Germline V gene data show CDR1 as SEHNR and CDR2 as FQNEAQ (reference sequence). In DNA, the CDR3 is TGTGCCAGCAGCGGTGGATTATCGAACACCGGGGAGCTGTTTTTT. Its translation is CASSGGLSNTGELFF.

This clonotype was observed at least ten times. The CDR3 coding sequence is TGTGCCAGCACTTGGACAGGCGTGGGTCAGCCCCAGCATTTT. Amino acid sequence: CASTWTGVGQPQHF. The rearrangement links TRBV6-2 or TRBV6-3 to TRBJ1-5; 7 bases line up with TRBD1. Germline V gene lookup returns CDR1 MNHEY and CDR2 SVGEGT. With V trimmed by 7 bases and J by 6 bases, 9 bases remained unmatched. This CDR3 is built from 14 residues.

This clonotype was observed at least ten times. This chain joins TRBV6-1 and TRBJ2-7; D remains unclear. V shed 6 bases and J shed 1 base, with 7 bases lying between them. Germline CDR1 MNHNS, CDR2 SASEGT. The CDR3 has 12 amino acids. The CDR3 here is CASRPSSYEQYF. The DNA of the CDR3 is TGTGCCAGCAGACCGAGTTCCTACGAGCAGTACTTC.

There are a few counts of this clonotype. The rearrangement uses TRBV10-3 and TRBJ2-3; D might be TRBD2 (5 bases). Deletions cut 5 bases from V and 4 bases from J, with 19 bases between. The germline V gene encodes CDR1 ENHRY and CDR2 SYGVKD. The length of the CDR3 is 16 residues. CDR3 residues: CAISWSLEALPDTQYF. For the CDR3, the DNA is TGTGCCATCAGTTGGTCGTTGGAGGCGTTGCCAGATACGCAGTATTTT.

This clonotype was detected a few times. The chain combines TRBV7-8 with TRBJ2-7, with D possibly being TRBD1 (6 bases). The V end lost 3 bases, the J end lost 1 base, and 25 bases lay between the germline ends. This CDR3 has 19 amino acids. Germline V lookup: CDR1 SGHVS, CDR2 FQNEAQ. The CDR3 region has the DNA TGTGCCAGCAGCTTCTTTCTTTCGGACCCGGGGACAATTTCCTACGAGCAGTACTTC. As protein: CASSFFLSDPGTISYEQYF. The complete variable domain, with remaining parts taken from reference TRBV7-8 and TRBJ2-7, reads GAGVSQSPRYKVAKRGQDVALRCDPISGHVSLFWYQQALGQGPEFLTYFQNEAQLDKSGLPSDRFFAERPEGSVSTLKIQRTQQEDSAVYLCASSFFLSDPGTISYEQYFGPGTRLTVT.

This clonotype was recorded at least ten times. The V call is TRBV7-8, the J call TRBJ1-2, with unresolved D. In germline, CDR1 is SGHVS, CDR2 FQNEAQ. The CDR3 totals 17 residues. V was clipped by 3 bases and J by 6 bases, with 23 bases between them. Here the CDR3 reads CASSLHRELLTRHGYTF. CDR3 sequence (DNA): TGTGCCAGCAGCTTGCACCGGGAGCTCTTGACTCGTCATGGCTACACCTTC.

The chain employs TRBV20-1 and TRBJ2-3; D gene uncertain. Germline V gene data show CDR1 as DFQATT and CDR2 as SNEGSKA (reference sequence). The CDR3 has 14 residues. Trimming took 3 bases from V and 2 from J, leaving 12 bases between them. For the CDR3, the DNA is TGCAGTGCTAGCGTGATGCGTATCACAGATACGCAGTATTTT. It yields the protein CSASVMRITDTQYF.

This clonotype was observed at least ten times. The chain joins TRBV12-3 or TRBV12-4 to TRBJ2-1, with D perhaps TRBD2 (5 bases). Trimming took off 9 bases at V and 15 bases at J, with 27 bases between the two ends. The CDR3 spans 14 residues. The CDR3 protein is CARQELATKFQRFF. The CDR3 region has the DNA TGTGCCAGGCAGGAGTTAGCGACCAAGTTTCAGCGGTTCTTC.

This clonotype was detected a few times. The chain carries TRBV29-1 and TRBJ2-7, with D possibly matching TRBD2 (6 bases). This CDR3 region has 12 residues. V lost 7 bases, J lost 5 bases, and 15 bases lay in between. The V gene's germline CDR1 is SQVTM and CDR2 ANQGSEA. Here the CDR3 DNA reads TGCAGCGGCCATACTAGCAGTGACGAGCAGTACTTC. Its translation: CSGHTSSDEQYF.

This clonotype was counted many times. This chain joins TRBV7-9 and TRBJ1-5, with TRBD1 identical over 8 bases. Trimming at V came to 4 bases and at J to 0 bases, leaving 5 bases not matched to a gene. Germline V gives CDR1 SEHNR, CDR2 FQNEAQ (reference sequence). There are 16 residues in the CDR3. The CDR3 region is CASSSGQGDSNQPQHF. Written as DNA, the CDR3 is TGTGCCAGCAGCTCCGGACAGGGAGATAGCAATCAGCCCCAGCATTTT. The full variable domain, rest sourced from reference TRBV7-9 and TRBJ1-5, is DTGVSQNPRHKITKRGQNVTFRCDPISEHNRLYWYRQTLGQGPEFLTYFQNEAQLEKSRLLSDRFSAERPKGSFSTLEIQRTEQGDSAMYLCASSSGQGDSNQPQHFGDGTRLSIL.

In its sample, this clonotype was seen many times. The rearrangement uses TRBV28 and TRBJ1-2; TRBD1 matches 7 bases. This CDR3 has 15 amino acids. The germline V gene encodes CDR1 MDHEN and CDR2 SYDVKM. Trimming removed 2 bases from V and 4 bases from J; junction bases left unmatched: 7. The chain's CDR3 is CASSLGDRDSYGYTF. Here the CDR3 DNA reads TGTGCCAGCAGTTTAGGGGACAGAGACTCCTATGGCTACACCTTC.

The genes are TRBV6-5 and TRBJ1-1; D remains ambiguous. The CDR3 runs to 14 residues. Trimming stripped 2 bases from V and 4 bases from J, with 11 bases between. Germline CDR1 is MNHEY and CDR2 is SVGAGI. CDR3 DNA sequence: TGTGCCAGCAGTTACGTCAGACTGAGCACTGAAGCTTTCTTT. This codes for CASSYVRLSTEAFF.

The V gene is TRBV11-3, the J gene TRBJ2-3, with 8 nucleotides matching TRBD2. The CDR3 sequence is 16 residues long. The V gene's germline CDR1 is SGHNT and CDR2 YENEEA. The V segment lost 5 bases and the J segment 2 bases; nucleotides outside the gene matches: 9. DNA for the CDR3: TGTGCCAGCAGCGCCGGGACTAGTAGGAACACAGATACGCAGTATTTT. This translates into CASSAGTSRNTDTQYF.

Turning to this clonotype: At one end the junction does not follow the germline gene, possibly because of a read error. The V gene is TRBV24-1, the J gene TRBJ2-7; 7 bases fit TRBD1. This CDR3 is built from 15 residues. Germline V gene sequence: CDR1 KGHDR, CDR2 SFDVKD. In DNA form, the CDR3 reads TGTGCCACCAGTGACCCTCGGACAGGCTCCTACGAGCAGCACTTC. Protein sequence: CATSDPRTGSYEQHF.

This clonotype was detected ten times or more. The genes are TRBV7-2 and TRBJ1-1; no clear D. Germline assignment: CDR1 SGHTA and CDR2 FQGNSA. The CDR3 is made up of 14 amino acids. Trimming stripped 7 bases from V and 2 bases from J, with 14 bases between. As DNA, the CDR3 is TGTGCCAGCATGCTTCGTCAGCTTAACACTGAAGCTTTCTTT. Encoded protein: CASMLRQLNTEAFF. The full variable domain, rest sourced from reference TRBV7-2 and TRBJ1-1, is GAGVSQSPSNKVTEKGKDVELRCDPISGHTALYWYRQSLGQGLEFLIYFQGNSAPDKSGLPSDRFSAERTGGSVSTLTIQRTQQEDSAVYLCASMLRQLNTEAFFGQGTRLTVV.

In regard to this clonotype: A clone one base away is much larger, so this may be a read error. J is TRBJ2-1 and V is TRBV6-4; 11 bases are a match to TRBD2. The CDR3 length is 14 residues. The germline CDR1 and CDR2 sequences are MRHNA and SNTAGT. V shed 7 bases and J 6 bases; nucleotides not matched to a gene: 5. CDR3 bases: TGTGCCAGCAATGTTCTAGCGGGAGGCAATGAGCAGTTCTTC. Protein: CASNVLAGGNEQFF.

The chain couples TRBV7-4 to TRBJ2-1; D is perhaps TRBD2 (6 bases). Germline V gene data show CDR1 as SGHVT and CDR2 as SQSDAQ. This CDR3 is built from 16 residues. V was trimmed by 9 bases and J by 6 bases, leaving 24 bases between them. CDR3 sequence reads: CARGSTSSGGGNEQFF. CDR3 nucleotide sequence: TGTGCCAGGGGCTCGACTAGTAGCGGAGGTGGCAATGAGCAGTTCTTC.

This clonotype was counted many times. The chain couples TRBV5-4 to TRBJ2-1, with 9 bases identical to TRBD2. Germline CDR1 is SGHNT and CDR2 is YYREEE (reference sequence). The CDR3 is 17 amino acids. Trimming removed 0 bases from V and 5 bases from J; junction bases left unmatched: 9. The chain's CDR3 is CASSLGILAGNNNEQFF. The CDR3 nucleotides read TGTGCCAGCAGCTTGGGGATCCTAGCGGGAAACAACAATGAGCAGTTCTTC.

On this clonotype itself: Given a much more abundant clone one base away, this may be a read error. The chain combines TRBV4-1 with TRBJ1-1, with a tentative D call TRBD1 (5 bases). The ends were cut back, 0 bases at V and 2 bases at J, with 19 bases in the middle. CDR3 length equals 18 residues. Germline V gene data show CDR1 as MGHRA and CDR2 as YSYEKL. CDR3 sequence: CASSQDRARTHLNTEAFF. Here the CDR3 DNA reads TGCGCCAGCAGCCAAGATAGGGCCCGGACACACCTTAACACTGAAGCTTTCTTT.

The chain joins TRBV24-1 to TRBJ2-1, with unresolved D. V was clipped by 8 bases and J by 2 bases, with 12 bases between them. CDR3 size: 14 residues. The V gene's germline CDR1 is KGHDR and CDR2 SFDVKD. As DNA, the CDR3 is TGTGCCACCATCCGCGAAGCACCCTACAATGAGCAGTTCTTC. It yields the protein CATIREAPYNEQFF.

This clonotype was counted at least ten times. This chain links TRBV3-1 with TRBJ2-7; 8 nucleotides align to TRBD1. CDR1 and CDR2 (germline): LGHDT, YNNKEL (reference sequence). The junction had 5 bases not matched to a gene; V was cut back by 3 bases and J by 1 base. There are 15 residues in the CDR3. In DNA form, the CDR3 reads TGTGCCAGCAGCCACCGAGGGACAGGATCCTACGAGCAGTACTTC. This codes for CASSHRGTGSYEQYF.

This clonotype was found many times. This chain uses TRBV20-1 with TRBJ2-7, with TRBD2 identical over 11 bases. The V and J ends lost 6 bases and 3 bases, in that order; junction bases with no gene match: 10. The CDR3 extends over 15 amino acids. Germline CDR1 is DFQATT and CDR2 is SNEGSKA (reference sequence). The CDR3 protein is CSAKGAGTSGYEQYF. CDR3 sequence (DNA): TGCAGTGCCAAAGGGGCCGGGACTAGCGGCTACGAGCAGTACTTC.

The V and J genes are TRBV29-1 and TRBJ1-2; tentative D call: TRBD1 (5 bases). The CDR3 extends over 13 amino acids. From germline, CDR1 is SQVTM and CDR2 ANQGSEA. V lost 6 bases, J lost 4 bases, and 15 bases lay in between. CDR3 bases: TGCAGCGTCCGAAACCAGGGTGCCTATGGCTACACCTTC. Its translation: CSVRNQGAYGYTF.

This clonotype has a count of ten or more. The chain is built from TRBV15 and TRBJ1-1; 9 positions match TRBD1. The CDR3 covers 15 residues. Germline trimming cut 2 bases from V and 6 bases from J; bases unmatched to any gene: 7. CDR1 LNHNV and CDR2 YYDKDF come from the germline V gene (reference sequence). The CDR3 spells CATSRNKQGAAEAFF. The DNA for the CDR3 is TGTGCCACCAGCAGAAACAAACAGGGGGCGGCTGAAGCTTTCTTT.

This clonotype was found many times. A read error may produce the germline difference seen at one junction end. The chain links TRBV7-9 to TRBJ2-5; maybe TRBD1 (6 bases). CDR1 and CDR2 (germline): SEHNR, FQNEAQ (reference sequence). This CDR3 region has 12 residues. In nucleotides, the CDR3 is TGTGCCACCAGCAGGGGCGAAGAGACCCAGTACTTC. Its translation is CATSRGEETQYF.

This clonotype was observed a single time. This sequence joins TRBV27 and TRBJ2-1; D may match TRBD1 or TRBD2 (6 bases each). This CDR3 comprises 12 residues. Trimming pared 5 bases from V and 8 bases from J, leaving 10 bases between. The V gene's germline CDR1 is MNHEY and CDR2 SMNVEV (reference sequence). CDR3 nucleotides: TGTGCCAGCAGTAGGGGGGTCGATGAGCAGTTCTTC. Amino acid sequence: CASSRGVDEQFF.

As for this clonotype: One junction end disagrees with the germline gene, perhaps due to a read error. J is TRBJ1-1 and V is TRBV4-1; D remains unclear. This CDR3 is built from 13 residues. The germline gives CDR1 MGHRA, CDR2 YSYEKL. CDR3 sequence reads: CASSLQVNTKAFF. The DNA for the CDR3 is TGCGCCAGCAGCCTCCAGGTGAACACTAAAGCTTTCTTT.

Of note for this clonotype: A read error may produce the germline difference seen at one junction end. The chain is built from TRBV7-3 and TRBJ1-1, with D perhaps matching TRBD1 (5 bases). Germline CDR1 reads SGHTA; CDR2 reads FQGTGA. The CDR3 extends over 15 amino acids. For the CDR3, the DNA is TGTGCCAGCAGATGGACAAGGGGCAGGGATTCACCCCTCAACTTT. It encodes CASRWTRGRDSPLNF.